A selection of T cell receptor beta chains follows, all from one sample in a study of blood T cell repertoires in COVID-19. Sequenced by immunoSEQ multiplex PCR; TCRdb stores in-frame clones only, minus some. The sample holds tens of thousands of clones; 80% to 90% are singletons and the top ten take about 15%. The sequencing sample was made of peripheral blood. The receptors originated from a man older than 75 with acute or convalescent COVID-19. Each CDR3 is given with its conserved first and last residue. The D gene is left open where the match is weak.

d_call,j_call,v_call,cdr3_aa
NA,TRBJ2-3,TRBV24-1,CATSDPTAVSTDTQYF
TRBD1,TRBJ1-3,TRBV19,CASIPTGQGGGNTIYF
NA,TRBJ1-2,TRBV5-1,CASSLEHRDSGYTF
TRBD1,TRBJ1-2,TRBV11-2,CASSLRQGLYYGYTF
NA,TRBJ1-3,TRBV18,CASSRGSGNTIYF
TRBD1,TRBJ1-2,TRBV28,CASSPLGRGLGYGYTF
NA,TRBJ1-2,TRBV19,CASILTGSRGYTF
NA,TRBJ2-7,TRBV15,CATSGADRPNEQYF
TRBD1,TRBJ2-5,TRBV5-1,CASSLTDRGETQYF
NA,TRBJ1-2,TRBV7-8,CASSSRQASFLLNYGYTF
NA,TRBJ1-1,TRBV7-2,CASSPRSSVPEAFF
TRBD2,TRBJ2-1,TRBV7-2,CASSLVLAGANEQFF
TRBD2,TRBJ2-7,TRBV18,CASSPLAGGQSSYEQYF
NA,TRBJ2-7,TRBV5-5,CASSFDSYEQYF
TRBD2,TRBJ2-3,TRBV7-8,CASSLVAGGQVDTQYF
NA,TRBJ1-6,TRBV7-6,CASSLDPQGSSYNSPLHF
NA,TRBJ2-2,TRBV5-1,CASLKQNTGELFF
NA,TRBJ2-7,TRBV6-2/TRBV6-3,CASSTHSTGRFYEQYF
TRBD1,TRBJ2-3,TRBV27,CASSSPRTGGTDTQYF
NA,TRBJ2-1,TRBV6-5,CASSLRGTRPNEQFF
NA,TRBJ1-6,TRBV9,CASSDREYSPLHF
TRBD2,TRBJ2-6,TRBV7-2,CASSLSGGASGANVLTF
NA,TRBJ1-4,TRBV3-1/TRBV3-2,CASSQRQGWEKLFF
NA,TRBJ2-1,TRBV21-1,CASSKRPGEHNEQFF
TRBD1,TRBJ1-2,TRBV29-1,CSVDQGGFYGYTF
NA,TRBJ2-2,TRBV6-1,CASSEPGTGELFF
NA,TRBJ1-2,TRBV30,CAWSVRLLSNYGYTF
TRBD2,TRBJ2-2,TRBV10-2,CASSDPLAVTNTGELFF
TRBD1,TRBJ1-5,TRBV5-1,CASSLGTGGDQPQHF
NA,TRBJ1-6,TRBV7-8,CASSLVSSYNSPLHF
TRBD2,TRBJ2-3,TRBV7-2,CASSSGLANTDTQYF
NA,TRBJ2-3,TRBV12-3/TRBV12-4,CASSFSTQMQYF
TRBD1,TRBJ2-2,TRBV2,CASSWDRAGELFF
NA,TRBJ1-1,TRBV12-3/TRBV12-4,CASSFHRNTEAFF
NA,TRBJ1-6,TRBV11-3,CASSLDQNSPLHF
NA,TRBJ2-3,TRBV11-2,CASSFGTDTQYF
NA,TRBJ1-4,TRBV25-1,CASSARLPVEELFF
NA,TRBJ1-2,TRBV3-1/TRBV3-2,CASSFHRDGYTF
TRBD1,TRBJ1-1,TRBV5-1,CASSHGTENTEAFF
TRBD1,TRBJ2-7,TRBV7-9,CASSLAGGTGAYEQYF
NA,TRBJ2-3,TRBV19,CASSPAGGMRSTDTQYF
NA,TRBJ2-7,TRBV9,CASSVSRLPYEQYF
NA,TRBJ1-1,TRBV28,CATQSFMNTEAFF
NA,TRBJ1-3,TRBV12-3/TRBV12-4,CASSLTARNTIYF
TRBD1,TRBJ1-4,TRBV6-5,CASSLRTGREEKLFF